These 9 T cell receptor beta chains came from one sample sequenced in a study of cytomegalovirus exposure and HLA in healthy donors. The PCR ran on 60 Vbeta and 13 Jbeta primers. Assay: immunoSEQ multiplex PCR; the TCRdb copy retains only in-frame clones and omits some. In the table there are about 150,000 clones, 64% of which are singletons. Sequencing used PBMCs. Receptor source: a woman in her thirties in good health and CMV-seropositive.

This clone was detected once. The V and J genes are TRBV6-1 and TRBJ2-5; possibly TRBD1 for D (5 bases). The CDR3 consists of 14 residues. The V gene's germline CDR1 is MNHNS and CDR2 SASEGT. V gave up 8 bases and J gave up 3 bases, with 16 bases separating them. CDR3 loop: CASARIQGKETQYF. As DNA, the CDR3 is TGTGCCAGCGCTAGAATTCAGGGAAAAGAGACCCAGTACTTC.

This chain connects TRBV6-5 to TRBJ2-7, with 9 nucleotides matching TRBD1. After removal of 4 bases from V and 4 bases from J, the junction contained 8 bases not matched to a gene. This CDR3 is 15 amino acids long. Germline CDR1 and CDR2: MNHEY and SVGAGI. Here the CDR3 DNA reads TGTGCCAGCAGTTTCAGACAGGGGGGCCTATACGAGCAGTACTTC. Translation gives CASSFRQGGLYEQYF.

This clone was observed once. The chain employs TRBV14 and TRBJ1-2; D is possibly TRBD1 (5 bases). From germline, CDR1 is SGHDN and CDR2 FVKESK. The CDR3 runs 15 residues. Between the trimmed V and J ends, which lost 0 bases and 3 bases, there was a span of 11 bases. The CDR3 loop reads CASSQDSGVDYGYTF. CDR3 sequence (DNA): TGTGCCAGCAGCCAAGATTCGGGGGTTGACTATGGCTACACCTTC. Complete variable domain (other parts from reference TRBV14 and TRBJ1-2): EAGVTQFPSHSVIEKGQTVTLRCDPISGHDNLYWYRRVMGKEIKFLLHFVKESKQDESGMPNNRFLAERTGGTYSTLKVQPAELEDSGVYFCASSQDSGVDYGYTFGSGTRLTVV.

The chain is built from TRBV6-1 and TRBJ2-7, with a weak D call TRBD1 (6 bases). Germline V CDR1 and CDR2: MNHNS, SASEGT. V was trimmed by 4 bases and J by 4 bases, leaving 23 bases between them. The CDR3 loop spans 17 amino acids. CDR3 in amino acids: CASSALMGAARQYEQYF. CDR3 nucleotides: TGTGCCAGCAGTGCCCTGATGGGGGCGGCGCGGCAATACGAGCAGTACTTC.

This rearrangement joins TRBV29-1 to TRBJ1-2; TRBD1 is a possible D gene (5 bases). Between the trimmed V and J ends, which lost 2 bases and 4 bases, there was a span of 8 bases. Germline-derived CDR1 and CDR2 are SQVTM and ANQGSEA. This CDR3 region has 12 residues. CDR3 amino acids: CSVENQGYGYTF. DNA of the CDR3: TGCAGCGTTGAAAATCAGGGCTATGGCTACACCTTC.

The CDR3 region is CASSLGQPYGYTF. The DNA for the CDR3 is TGTGCCAGCAGCCTCGGACAGCCCTATGGCTACACCTTC. The V gene is TRBV7-9, the J gene TRBJ1-2; maybe TRBD1 (6 bases). The CDR3 length is 13 residues. Germline V CDR1 and CDR2: SEHNR, FQNEAQ (reference sequence). V lost 5 bases to trimming and J lost 4 bases, with 11 bases between them.

The CDR3: CSVEAGSGAYEQYF. The CDR3 DNA sequence: TGCAGCGTTGAGGCGGGCAGCGGGGCCTACGAGCAGTACTTC. The V gene is TRBV29-1, the J gene TRBJ2-7; 7 bases align to TRBD2. The CDR3 is 14 amino acids. CDR1 and CDR2 from the germline V gene are SQVTM and ANQGSEA. V trimming: 3 bases; J trimming: 2 bases; junction bases outside the gene matches: 7.

Worth noting for this clone: Mismatch with germline at one junction end may stem from a read error. The gene calls are TRBV4-1 and TRBJ1-4; D possibly corresponds to TRBD1 (5 bases). Germline CDR1 and CDR2: MGHRA and YSYEKL. This CDR3 spans 15 amino acids. CDR3 nucleotide sequence: TGCGCCAGCAGCCAAGAAGTGAATAGCAGGGACTCGTCTTATTTT. Its translation is CASSQEVNSRDSSYF.

This clone was detected a few times. This chain joins TRBV11-2 and TRBJ2-5; D gene uncertain. The CDR3 covers 13 residues. The germline V gene encodes CDR1 SGHAT and CDR2 FQNNGV. V lost 1 base and J 5 bases, leaving 8 bases between the germline ends. CDR3 sequence reads: CASSLGLEETQYF. CDR3 nucleotide sequence: TGTGCCAGCAGCTTAGGTTTGGAGGAGACCCAGTACTTC.